This T cell receptor (beta chain) was retrieved from a study of vaccination and CD4 T cells after COVID-19. With regard to this clonotype: Antigen: not known.

This CDR3 has 15 amino acids. Germline V gene data show CDR1 as SGHTA and CDR2 as FQGNSA. Trimming shortened V by 5 bases and J by 4 bases, and 15 bases separated the two germline ends. CD4+ T cells that had been cultured provided DNA sequenced with the Oncomine TCR Beta short-read assay. Once CD4+ T cells had been cultured, genomic DNA was extracted from them. TCRdb re-analysed the PCR reads in MiXCR, keeping a single row per CDR3 protein. The sample lists around 10,000 distinct CDR3 sequences; more than 25% were seen once. The treatment: roughly ten-day PBMC culture with coronavirus spike peptide pools or control peptides (ViraFEST assay). During the years 2011-2018, before the COVID-19 pandemic, the unexposed donor's CD4+ T cells were collected.

Sequenced: CD4+ T cells from blood, cultured in vitro. The chain couples TRBV7-2 to TRBJ1-3; no reliable D call. This receptor was identified in a human donor in good health. This CDR3 reads CASSPSDSRGNTIYF. DNA for the CDR3: TGTGCCAGCAGCCCGTCCGATTCCAGGGGAAACACCATATATTTT.